These 21 T cell receptor beta chains came from one sample sequenced in a study of a mutant IDH1 vaccine in newly diagnosed glioma. The time point was: week 47, end of study. Topical imiquimod accompanied each vaccine dose, which consisted of 300 ug of mutant IDH1 20-mer peptide. These receptors have no identified antigens. The table came from immunoSEQ multiplex PCR; TCRdb's copy has only in-frame clones and leaves some out. The sample includes tens of thousands of clones, around 83% seen only once; the top ten take about 3.8%. Material: PBMCs, obtained from a glioma patient whose treatment included an IDH1 peptide vaccine. These receptors came from a man aged 30 to 39 with glioma.

The genes are TRBV13 and TRBJ2-1; D is possibly TRBD1 (6 bases). Trimming shortened V by 11 bases and J by 0 bases, and 26 bases separated the two germline ends. Per the germline V gene, CDR1 is PRHDT and CDR2 is FYEKMQ (reference sequence). The CDR3 length is 18 residues. This chain's CDR3 is CAGRRRGWDTNSYNEQFF. CDR3 DNA: TGTGCCGGTCGACGTCGGGGTTGGGACACCAACTCCTACAATGAGCAGTTCTTC.

J is TRBJ2-7 and V is TRBV7-6; weak D call: TRBD1 (8 bases). The CDR3 is 16 amino acids. The V end lost 2 bases, the J end lost 9 bases, and 23 bases lay between the germline ends. The germline V gene has CDR1 SGHVS and CDR2 FNYEAQ. The CDR3 bases are TGTGCCAGCAGCTTATCAACGGGGGGACAGGAGAATTGGCAGTACTTC. Its protein product is CASSLSTGGQENWQYF.

This clone was seen a single time. This chain connects TRBV19 to TRBJ1-2, with D tentatively TRBD1 (5 bases). The germline CDR1 and CDR2 sequences are LNHDA and SQIVND (reference sequence). Trimming took 0 bases from V and 5 from J, leaving 10 bases between them. This CDR3 comprises 14 residues. The CDR3 reads CASSIDPGLYGYTF. CDR3 DNA sequence: TGTGCCAGTAGTATAGATCCAGGGTTGTATGGCTACACCTTC.

The chain combines TRBV30 with TRBJ1-2; D call uncertain. Trimming shortened V by 1 base and J by 6 bases, and 9 bases separated the two germline ends. The CDR3 is made up of 12 amino acids. Germline loops: CDR1 GTSNPN, CDR2 SVGIG (reference sequence). This CDR3 reads CAWSGGLDGYTF. CDR3 sequence (DNA): TGTGCCTGGAGTGGGGGTTTGGATGGCTACACCTTC.

The rearrangement joins TRBV7-6 to TRBJ2-7, with D perhaps TRBD1 (6 bases). Germline CDR1 and CDR2: SGHVS and FNYEAQ. V lost 5 bases and J lost 2, with 16 bases in between. The CDR3 is made up of 15 amino acids. The CDR3 sequence is CASSATGAGAYEQYF. DNA of the CDR3: TGTGCCAGCAGCGCGACAGGAGCCGGGGCCTACGAGCAGTACTTC.

The chain recombines TRBV10-3 with TRBJ2-5; D uncertain. The J call is in doubt because the DNA end fits TRBJ2-7 better. The CDR3 runs 14 residues. CDR1 ENHRY and CDR2 SYGVKD come from the germline V gene. CDR3 in amino acids: CAISKEGQYYEQYF. CDR3 sequence (DNA): TGTGCCATCAGTAAAGAAGGGCAGTACTACGAGCAGTACTTC.

This clone was counted once. The chain combines TRBV5-6 with TRBJ1-2; tentatively, D is TRBD1 (6 bases). Trimming stripped 0 bases from V and 9 bases from J, with 12 bases between. Germline-derived CDR1 and CDR2 are SGHDT and YYEEEE. There are 13 residues in the CDR3. The CDR3 loop is CASSLAAGGRYTF. The CDR3 DNA is TGTGCCAGCAGCTTGGCTGCCGGGGGCCGCTACACCTTC.

The CDR3 loop is CASSQSRTVNGQPQHF. DNA for the CDR3: TGTGCCAGCAGCCAATCCAGGACAGTTAATGGTCAGCCCCAGCATTTT. The V and J genes are TRBV16 and TRBJ1-5; possibly TRBD1 for D (6 bases). CDR1 is KGHSY and CDR2 is FQNENV in the germline V gene. V was trimmed by 0 bases and J by 6 bases, leaving 15 bases between them. The CDR3 length is 16 residues.

The sample holds one count of this clone. J is TRBJ1-1 and V is TRBV4-1; D remains ambiguous. V was shortened by 7 bases and J by 5 bases, with 8 bases between the two germline ends. Germline V gene sequence: CDR1 MGHRA, CDR2 YSYEKL. The CDR3 runs to 11 residues. CDR3 sequence: CASTRGTEAFF. CDR3 DNA sequence: TGCGCCAGCACTCGGGGTACTGAAGCTTTCTTT.

The rearrangement joins TRBV27 to TRBJ2-1; tentatively, D is TRBD1 (6 bases). V dropped 4 bases and J dropped 10 bases, with 14 bases sitting between them. CDR3 length: 13 amino acids. Looked up from germline, CDR1 is MNHEY and CDR2 is SMNVEV (reference sequence). In nucleotides, the CDR3 is TGTGCCAGCAGTTCGTACAGGGTCAACGAGCAGTTCTTC. This encodes CASSSYRVNEQFF.

This clone appeared a few times. The V and J genes are TRBV2 and TRBJ1-5, with TRBD1 as a possible D gene (5 bases). Between the trimmed V and J ends, which lost 2 bases and 1 base, there was a span of 9 bases. Germline CDR1 SNHLY, CDR2 FYNNEI. This CDR3 spans 15 amino acids. The CDR3 bases are TGTGCCAGCAGTGAAAGGTCAGGGAGCAATCAGCCCCAGCATTTT. Protein product: CASSERSGSNQPQHF.

This chain links TRBV27 with TRBJ1-6; no reliable D call. V was pared by 3 bases and J by 13 bases, with 10 bases between. There are 12 residues in the CDR3. Looked up from germline, CDR1 is MNHEY and CDR2 is SMNVEV (reference sequence). The CDR3 reads CASSFPGSPLHF. The CDR3 nucleotides read TGTGCCAGCAGTTTCCCGGGATCGCCCCTCCACTTT.

This clone has just a few counts. The chain joins TRBV4-1 to TRBJ1-1; maybe TRBD1 (5 bases). The CDR3 is 13 residues long. Trimming stripped 4 bases from V and 5 bases from J, with 11 bases between. Germline loops: CDR1 MGHRA, CDR2 YSYEKL. This CDR3 is CASSPSGGTEAFF. The CDR3 nucleotides are TGCGCCAGCAGCCCTTCCGGGGGGACTGAAGCTTTCTTT.

The chain is built from TRBV6-5 and TRBJ2-1; D assignment may be TRBD1 or TRBD2 (5 bases each). V was cut by 1 base and J by 6 bases, with 10 bases left in between. Germline V CDR1 and CDR2: MNHEY, SVGAGI. This CDR3 spans 14 amino acids. The DNA of the CDR3 is TGTGCCAGCAGTTACTGGGGGAAGAGCAATGAGCAGTTCTTC. Its translation is CASSYWGKSNEQFF.

The chain recombines TRBV13 with TRBJ1-3, with D uncertain. Germline-derived CDR1 and CDR2 are PRHDT and FYEKMQ (reference sequence). There are 14 residues in the CDR3. V was pared by 5 bases and J by 8 bases, with 16 bases between. CDR3 in DNA: TGTGCCAGCAGCCAAGGCCCCCCGAGGTACACCATATATTTT. Protein product: CASSQGPPRYTIYF.

J is TRBJ1-3 and V is TRBV5-5; D is perhaps TRBD1 (5 bases). The CDR3 is 14 residues long. The V gene's germline CDR1 is SGHKS and CDR2 YYEKEE (reference sequence). V was pared by 1 base and J by 8 bases, with 13 bases between. This CDR3 is CASSLIRGWDTIYF. CDR3 nucleotide sequence: TGTGCCAGCAGCTTGATAAGGGGTTGGGACACCATATATTTT.

The J gene is TRBJ1-2, the V gene TRBV5-8; 7 nucleotides align to TRBD1. CDR1 is SGHTS and CDR2 is YDEGEE in the germline V gene. CDR3 length: 14 amino acids. V shed 4 bases and J 4 bases; nucleotides not matched to a gene: 7. CDR3: CASSKGQRTYGYTF. The CDR3, as DNA: TGTGCCAGCAGCAAGGGACAGAGAACCTATGGCTACACCTTC.

Details on this clone: At one of its ends the junction is not consistent with the germline gene, which may arise from a read error. The chain carries TRBV6-1 and TRBJ1-1; tentative D call: TRBD1 (5 bases). Germline V CDR1 and CDR2: MNHNS, SASEGT. This CDR3 has 14 residues. The CDR3, as DNA: TGTGCCAGCATTACCCAGTGGGGGAACACTGTAGCTTTCTTT. Translated, it gives CASITQWGNTVAFF.

The table lists this clone with a count of one. This chain connects TRBV6-4 to TRBJ1-2, with D possibly matching TRBD1 (5 bases). V lost 3 bases and J lost 8, with 13 bases in between. The CDR3 is made up of 13 amino acids. The germline gives CDR1 MRHNA, CDR2 SNTAGT. This CDR3 reads CASSEGGGRGYTF. CDR3 sequence (DNA): TGTGCCAGCAGTGAGGGGGGAGGAAGGGGCTACACCTTC.

With respect to this clone: One end of the junction is discordant with germline, which a read error may explain. This chain links TRBV5-6 with TRBJ1-1; D gene unclear. The CDR3 extends over 12 amino acids. The germline V gene has CDR1 SGHDT and CDR2 YYEEEE. This CDR3 is CASSYGNAEAFF. Written as DNA, the CDR3 is TGTGCCAGCAGCTATGGGAACGCTGAAGCTTTCTTT.

V gene TRBV5-1 combines with J gene TRBJ1-2; D may be TRBD1 (6 bases). The CDR3 consists of 13 residues. V was cut by 3 bases and J by 3 bases, with 9 bases left in between. Looked up from germline, CDR1 is SGHRS and CDR2 is YFSETQ. The DNA of the CDR3 is TGCGCCAGCAGCTCAGACAGGTACTATGGCTACACCTTC. Its translation: CASSSDRYYGYTF.